This T cell receptor beta chain was captured by sequencing in a study of blood T cell repertoires in COVID-19. About the study: Acute-phase and convalescent COVID-19 samples originated in the United States, Italy and Spain. Sources were T cells, B-cell-depleted T cells, or PBMCs; the material itself was cDNA or gDNA.

This clone was observed a handful of times. In the source study's methods: Reference gene primer amplification gave nucleated cell count estimates. The assay was immunoSEQ multiplex PCR, and TCRdb's table has in-frame clones only and misses some. V, J and clone size are taken as reported in that table, and D and trimming were inferred from the DNA itself. The sample has roughly 300,000 clones, roughly 85% seen once. Germline-derived CDR1 and CDR2 are KGHSH and LQKENI. The CDR3 sequence is 15 residues long. V lost 3 bases to trimming and J lost 6 bases; unmatched junction nucleotides: 6. This sequence was found in a human donor in a cohort sampled during active COVID-19. The specimen was peripheral blood. V usage is TRBV18 and J usage is TRBJ2-7, with 12 bases that match TRBD2. The CDR3 sequence: CASSPGLAGTLEQYF. As DNA, the CDR3 is TGTGCCAGCTCACCGGGACTAGCGGGCACCCTCGAGCAGTACTTC.